These 24 T cell receptor beta chains share one sample of origin, sequenced in a study of T cell responses to AZD1222 COVID-19 vaccine. Some clones are missing from TCRdb's copy, which holds only in-frame ones; the method was immunoSEQ multiplex PCR. The data show 70,000 or so clones, with about 91% seen just once and 15% to 20% held by the top ten. The sample consisted of peripheral blood, taken on day 0 of AZD1222 vaccination. The receptors shown here come from an adult in good health.

The J gene is TRBJ2-7, the V gene TRBV12-3 or TRBV12-4, with D unresolved. The CDR3 covers 13 residues. Between the trimmed V and J ends, which lost 1 base and 3 bases, there was a span of 7 bases. CDR3 DNA: TGTGCCAGCAGTTTAGGGCAGGACTACGAGCAGTACTTC. Translating it yields CASSLGQDYEQYF.

The chain combines TRBV7-8 with TRBJ1-6; maybe TRBD1 (6 bases). CDR3 size: 16 residues. Germline-derived CDR1 and CDR2 are SGHVS and FQNEAQ. V lost 5 bases and J lost 5, with 16 bases in between. The CDR3 DNA reads TGTGCCAGCAGCGCCCCGGGACAAAGAGATAATTCACCCCTCCACTTT. Its protein product is CASSAPGQRDNSPLHF.

The V call is TRBV6-2 or TRBV6-3, the J call TRBJ2-1, with 9 bases that match TRBD1. Germline CDR1 MNHEY, CDR2 SVGEGT. The V gene end was trimmed by 2 bases and the J gene end by 7 bases; junction bases not matched to a gene: 12. This CDR3 has 17 amino acids. The CDR3 loop is CASSYPPTGGRGNEQFF. CDR3 DNA sequence: TGTGCCAGCAGTTACCCCCCGACAGGGGGAAGGGGGAATGAGCAGTTCTTC.

The rearrangement uses TRBV5-1 and TRBJ2-5, with D possibly matching TRBD2 (5 bases). The CDR3 loop spans 16 amino acids. Trimming shortened V by 0 bases and J by 4 bases, and 16 bases separated the two germline ends. The germline V gene has CDR1 SGHRS and CDR2 YFSETQ. For the CDR3, the DNA is TGCGCCAGCAGCTTGGCCAAGGCCTACGAGGGAGAGACCCAGTACTTC. It specifies CASSLAKAYEGETQYF.

This clone was found once. The rearrangement links TRBV30 to TRBJ2-1; TRBD2 aligns across 14 bases. CDR1 GTSNPN and CDR2 SVGIG come from the germline V gene (reference sequence). The ends lost 2 bases at V and 2 bases at J; junction bases unmatched: 11. This CDR3 is 19 amino acids long. In nucleotides, the CDR3 is TGTGCCTGGAGTTTATCGCGACTAGCGGGAGGGCCACCCTACAATGAGCAGTTCTTC. Protein: CAWSLSRLAGGPPYNEQFF.

V is TRBV6-1 and J is TRBJ2-7; D is unresolved. Trimming left V 3 bases short and J 3 bases short, with 6 bases between. This CDR3 has 12 amino acids. The germline V gene has CDR1 MNHNS and CDR2 SASEGT. The CDR3 loop is CASSDEYYEQYF. In nucleotides, the CDR3 is TGTGCCAGCAGTGATGAGTACTACGAGCAGTACTTC.

The chain recombines TRBV5-6 with TRBJ2-3; D not resolved. The germline gives CDR1 SGHDT, CDR2 YYEEEE. The CDR3 extends over 12 amino acids. Trimming removed 1 base from V and 6 bases from J, with 6 bases in between. This CDR3 is CASSLTPDTQYF. In DNA form, the CDR3 reads TGTGCCAGCAGCTTGACTCCGGATACGCAGTATTTT.

The rearrangement uses TRBV10-1 and TRBJ1-6; D perhaps matches TRBD1 (5 bases). Germline loops: CDR1 WNHNN, CDR2 SYGVQD (reference sequence). The length of the CDR3 is 14 residues. V was pared by 5 bases and J by 10 bases, with 15 bases between. CDR3 protein: CASSPGTKGSPLHF. The CDR3 nucleotides are TGCGCCAGCAGTCCCGGGACGAAGGGCTCACCCCTCCACTTT.

The chain combines TRBV6-4 with TRBJ2-7; 12 bases agree with TRBD1. J was trimmed by 3 bases and V by 6 bases; bases with no gene match: 6. Germline V lookup: CDR1 MRHNA, CDR2 SNTAGT. The CDR3 consists of 15 residues. DNA of the CDR3: TGTGCCAGCAGCGAGGGGACAGGGGGCCGCTACGAGCAGTACTTC. It yields the protein CASSEGTGGRYEQYF.

The CDR3, as DNA: TGTGCCAGCAGTCCGATCTCCTACAATGAGCAGTTCTTC. Its translation: CASSPISYNEQFF. The gene calls are TRBV12-3 or TRBV12-4 and TRBJ2-1; no definite D call. This CDR3 has 13 residues. Trimming removed 5 bases from V and 0 bases from J, with 5 bases in between.

The chain recombines TRBV27 with TRBJ2-3; TRBD1 agrees at 9 bases. With 4 bases clipped from V and 3 bases from J, the junction kept 2 bases outside the gene matches. Germline V gene sequence: CDR1 MNHEY, CDR2 SMNVEV (reference sequence). The CDR3 has 14 amino acids. In nucleotides, the CDR3 is TGTGCCAGCAGTTCGGACAGGGGAACAGATACGCAGTATTTT. Amino acid sequence: CASSSDRGTDTQYF.

This chain joins TRBV4-3 and TRBJ1-6, with unresolved D. This CDR3 has 15 amino acids. V was cut by 1 base and J by 8 bases, with 12 bases left in between. The germline V gene has CDR1 LGHNA and CDR2 YSLEER. CDR3 bases: TGCGCCAGCAGCCAAGTTACCACAGATTATTCACCCCTCCACTTT. Protein product: CASSQVTTDYSPLHF.

The V and J genes are TRBV9 and TRBJ1-1; D perhaps matches TRBD1 (5 bases). Germline-derived CDR1 and CDR2 are SGDLS and YYNGEE. This CDR3 is built from 13 residues. Trimming stripped 3 bases from V and 4 bases from J, with 10 bases between. The CDR3 reads CASSAGGRTEAFF. In nucleotides, the CDR3 is TGTGCCAGCAGCGCCGGGGGTCGCACTGAAGCTTTCTTT. The full variable domain, completed using reference TRBV9 and TRBJ1-1, is DSGVTQTPKHLITATGQRVTLRCSPRSGDLSVYWYQQSLDQGLQFLIQYYNGEERAKGNILERFSAQQFPDLHSELNLSSLELGDSALYFCASSAGGRTEAFFGQGTRLTVV.

This sequence joins TRBV6-1 and TRBJ2-7; D call uncertain. Germline assignment: CDR1 MNHNS and CDR2 SASEGT. CDR3 size: 16 residues. Trimming stripped 2 bases from V and 2 bases from J, with 16 bases between. The CDR3 reads CASSEPSSVKPYEQYF. CDR3 bases: TGTGCCAGCAGTGAACCCTCGAGCGTAAAACCCTACGAGCAGTACTTC.

The genes are TRBV19 and TRBJ1-1, with D tentatively TRBD1 (5 bases). Per germline, CDR1 LNHDA and CDR2 SQIVND (reference sequence). The V and J ends lost 7 bases and 10 bases respectively, with 25 bases between them. The CDR3 runs to 15 residues. CDR3 coding DNA: TGTGCCAGTAAGGACGGGGCGGGGCGAGGTCCGGGAGCTTTCTTT. Translated: CASKDGAGRGPGAFF.

The chain uses TRBV7-9 and TRBJ1-5; a weak D match, TRBD1 (5 bases). With 5 bases removed from V and 7 bases from J, the gap between germline ends came to 18 bases. The CDR3 spans 15 residues. Germline V CDR1 and CDR2: SEHNR, FQNEAQ (reference sequence). The CDR3: CASSLRTAGRQPQHF. Written as DNA, the CDR3 is TGTGCCAGCAGCCTCCGTACGGCAGGGAGACAGCCCCAGCATTTT.

This sequence joins TRBV28 and TRBJ1-4; D remains unclear. Trimming took 6 bases from V and 0 from J, leaving 11 bases between them. This CDR3 is 15 amino acids long. CDR1 is MDHEN and CDR2 is SYDVKM in the germline V gene. The CDR3 sequence: CASRRTPATNEKLFF. DNA for the CDR3: TGTGCCAGCAGAAGAACACCAGCAACTAATGAAAAACTGTTTTTT.

The chain links TRBV19 to TRBJ2-1; possibly TRBD1 for D (6 bases). CDR1 and CDR2 (germline): LNHDA, SQIVND (reference sequence). The V end lost 5 bases, the J end lost 10 bases, and 15 bases lay between the germline ends. The length of the CDR3 is 13 residues. This chain's CDR3 is CASSVKQGREQFF. DNA of the CDR3: TGTGCCAGTAGTGTCAAACAGGGTCGGGAGCAGTTCTTC.

The chain combines TRBV4-3 with TRBJ2-6; TRBD1 aligns across 12 bases. This CDR3 comprises 18 residues. Trimming took 4 bases from V and 0 from J; bases not matched to a gene: 4. Germline V CDR1 and CDR2: LGHNA, YSLEER. Written as DNA, the CDR3 is TGCGCCAGCAGCCCTGGGACAGGGGGCAGCTCTGGGGCCAACGTCCTGACTTTC. Its protein is CASSPGTGGSSGANVLTF.

The rearrangement uses TRBV4-1 and TRBJ1-2, with no clear D. Trimming pared 1 base from V and 2 bases from J, leaving 8 bases between. Germline loops: CDR1 MGHRA, CDR2 YSYEKL. This CDR3 is 14 amino acids long. Here the CDR3 DNA reads TGCGCCAGCAGCCAAGTTATGGGGAACTATGGCTACACCTTC. Its protein is CASSQVMGNYGYTF.

The chain uses TRBV7-9 and TRBJ1-2; TRBD1 is a possible D gene (5 bases). This CDR3 contains 16 residues. Germline CDR1 and CDR2: SEHNR and FQNEAQ (reference sequence). Trimming took 5 bases from V and 0 from J, leaving 16 bases between them. The CDR3 sequence: CASSPSGTESNYGYTF. The DNA of the CDR3 is TGTGCCAGCAGCCCCTCCGGGACGGAGTCTAACTATGGCTACACCTTC.

The chain joins TRBV4-2 to TRBJ2-7; D gene ambiguous. Germline loops: CDR1 LGHNA, CDR2 YNFKEQ. The V end was cut by 1 base, the J end by 0 bases, with 4 bases between. The CDR3 length is 13 residues. The DNA for the CDR3 is TGTGCCAGCAGCCAAGCATACTCCTACGAGCAGTACTTC. Translation: CASSQAYSYEQYF.

The rearrangement uses TRBV9 and TRBJ1-1; possibly TRBD1 for D (5 bases). The V end was cut by 3 bases, the J end by 0 bases, with 6 bases between. The length of the CDR3 is 13 residues. Germline V lookup: CDR1 SGDLS, CDR2 YYNGEE. This CDR3 reads CASSGGMNTEAFF. The CDR3 bases are TGTGCCAGCAGCGGGGGGATGAACACTGAAGCTTTCTTT. Based on the CDR3 plus reference TRBV9 and TRBJ1-1, the full variable domain is DSGVTQTPKHLITATGQRVTLRCSPRSGDLSVYWYQQSLDQGLQFLIQYYNGEERAKGNILERFSAQQFPDLHSELNLSSLELGDSALYFCASSGGMNTEAFFGQGTRLTVV.

Note on this clone: Mismatch with germline at one junction end may stem from a read error. Other DNA sequences from this sample encode an identical CDR3 as well. The gene calls are TRBV15 and TRBJ2-7; 8 positions agree with TRBD2. The length of the CDR3 is 15 residues. Germline CDR1 is LNHNV and CDR2 is YYDKDF (reference sequence). The CDR3 loop is CATRRGAGGPYEQYF. CDR3 nucleotide sequence: TGTGCCACCCGCAGGGGCGCGGGGGGCCCCTACGAGCAGTACTTC.